One and the same sample provided the 18 T cell receptor beta chains below, sequenced in a study of T cell responses to AZD1222 COVID-19 vaccine (dated by TCRdb to the early 2020s). Receptor libraries were prepared by the immunoSEQ multiplex PCR assay. TCRdb stores this immuneACCESS table with in-frame sequences only. Part of the clones is absent; in the studies checked, under half of the shortfall reflects unresolved V genes, and no reason is known for the rest. The sample contains over 100,000 clones, about nine tenths of them found a single time. The top ten clones comprise approximately 6% of the sample. Interpreted using the paper, the time point label stands for: baseline before first vaccination. This material consisted of peripheral blood, taken on day 0 of AZD1222 vaccination. The receptor set was obtained from an adult in good health.

V and J are TRBV4-1 and TRBJ2-1, with 7 bases aligning to TRBD2. The CDR3 covers 16 residues. The germline V gene encodes CDR1 MGHRA and CDR2 YSYEKL. The trim removed 2 bases at V and 3 bases at J, leaving 7 bases unmatched. The CDR3 nucleotides read TGCGCCAGCAGCCAAACGACCCGGACTAGCTACAATGAGCAGTTCTTC. Protein sequence: CASSQTTRTSYNEQFF.

The rearrangement links TRBV18 to TRBJ1-1; the D gene is possibly TRBD1 (5 bases). CDR3 size: 14 residues. From germline, CDR1 is KGHSH and CDR2 LQKENI. V shed 3 bases and J shed 5 bases, with 13 bases lying between them. CDR3 sequence reads: CASSPTGQGTEAFF. CDR3 DNA sequence: TGTGCCAGCTCACCTACCGGACAAGGGACTGAAGCTTTCTTT.

DNA for the CDR3: TGTGCCAGCAGCCAATTGGGACAGGGGATAGGCGGTGAAAAACTGTTTTTT. This translates into CASSQLGQGIGGEKLFF. J is TRBJ1-4 and V is TRBV14; the match to TRBD1 covers 10 bases. The CDR3 runs 17 residues. The V gene end was trimmed by 2 bases and the J gene end by 7 bases; junction bases not matched to a gene: 10. Germline V CDR1 and CDR2: SGHDN, FVKESK.

This chain joins TRBV12-3 or TRBV12-4 and TRBJ1-5; D is ambiguous. Trimming removed 3 bases from V and 7 bases from J, with 7 bases in between. The CDR3 covers 12 residues. CDR3 nucleotide sequence: TGTGCCAGCAGTTTGGAATCCCAGCCCCAGCATTTT. This encodes CASSLESQPQHF.

The V and J genes are TRBV10-3 and TRBJ2-3, with 10 bases lining up with TRBD2. The V and J ends lost 7 bases and 0 bases, in that order; junction bases with no gene match: 7. Germline assignment: CDR1 ENHRY and CDR2 SYGVKD. The CDR3 has 16 amino acids. The CDR3 here is CAITQIAGGSTDTQYF. The CDR3 nucleotides are TGTGCCATCACCCAAATAGCGGGGGGTAGCACAGATACGCAGTATTTT.

V gene TRBV10-3 combines with J gene TRBJ2-7, with no clear D. This CDR3 is built from 15 residues. V was trimmed by 0 bases and J by 0 bases, leaving 9 bases between them. Per the germline V gene, CDR1 is ENHRY and CDR2 is SYGVKD. This chain's CDR3 is CAISESMTASYEQYF. The DNA for the CDR3 is TGTGCCATCAGTGAGTCGATGACGGCCTCCTACGAGCAGTACTTC.

This CDR3 reads CATSRGQGLRGEFF. CDR3 bases: TGTGCCACCAGCAGAGGGCAGGGGCTAAGAGGGGAGTTCTTC. The V call is TRBV15, the J call TRBJ2-1; possibly TRBD1 for D (6 bases). The CDR3 covers 14 residues. The V gene's germline CDR1 is LNHNV and CDR2 YYDKDF (reference sequence). Between the trimmed V and J ends, which lost 1 base and 14 bases, there was a span of 18 bases. Full variable domain (missing parts from reference TRBV15 and TRBJ2-1): DAMVIQNPRYQVTQFGKPVTLSCSQTLNHNVMYWYQQKSSQAPKLLFHYYDKDFNNEADTPDNFQSRRPNTSFCFLDIRSPGLGDTAMYLCATSRGQGLRGEFFGPGTRLTVL.

The chain links TRBV6-5 to TRBJ1-1; possibly TRBD1 for D (6 bases). CDR1 and CDR2 from the germline V gene are MNHEY and SVGAGI. V shed 6 bases and J shed 3 bases, with 14 bases lying between them. CDR3 length equals 14 residues. The DNA for the CDR3 is TGTGCCAGCAGGCCACCGAAGGGGGACACTGAAGCTTTCTTT. Protein product: CASRPPKGDTEAFF.

The V call is TRBV3-1 (or the pseudogene TRBV3-2), the J call TRBJ1-2; perhaps TRBD1 as D (6 bases). Germline lookup yields CDR1 LGHDT and CDR2 YNNKEL (reference sequence). The CDR3 contains 12 residues. Trimming took 5 bases from V and 8 from J, leaving 12 bases between them. The CDR3 DNA reads as TGTGCCAGCAGCTCCAACAGGGAGGGCTACACCTTC. This codes for CASSSNREGYTF.

The CDR3 loop is CASSENAYSPLHF. CDR3 coding DNA: TGTGCCAGCAGTGAGAACGCCTATTCACCCCTCCACTTT. This chain connects TRBV6-4 to TRBJ1-6, with D unclear. The germline V gene has CDR1 MRHNA and CDR2 SNTAGT. This CDR3 region has 13 residues. The V gene lost 3 bases and the J gene lost 8 bases, with 8 bases spanning the gap.

This sequence joins TRBV3-1 (or the pseudogene TRBV3-2) and TRBJ1-6, with 7 bases aligning to TRBD1. The V gene's germline CDR1 is LGHDT and CDR2 YNNKEL (reference sequence). CDR3 length equals 14 residues. V shed 4 bases and J 8 bases; nucleotides not matched to a gene: 5. CDR3 region: CASSLTGSDSPLHF. CDR3 sequence (DNA): TGTGCCAGCAGCCTGACAGGGTCGGATTCACCCCTCCACTTT.

This clone has just one count. This chain links TRBV2 with TRBJ2-2; either TRBD1 or TRBD2 may supply D (5 bases each). V lost 6 bases to trimming and J lost 5 bases, with 13 bases between them. The germline CDR1 and CDR2 sequences are SNHLY and FYNNEI. CDR3 length equals 14 residues. The CDR3, as DNA: TGTGCCAGCAGACCGGGACGGTCGACCGGGGAGCTGTTTTTT. Translated: CASRPGRSTGELFF.

This clone came up once. The gene calls are TRBV27 and TRBJ1-2; 9 bases are shared with TRBD1. CDR1 MNHEY and CDR2 SMNVEV come from the germline V gene (reference sequence). V dropped 6 bases and J dropped 3; count of bases not matched to a gene: 11. This CDR3 is built from 16 residues. The CDR3: CASRRSGTGNDYGYTF. The CDR3 coding sequence is TGTGCCAGCAGGCGATCCGGGACAGGGAATGACTATGGCTACACCTTC.

J is TRBJ1-1 and V is TRBV5-1; D unresolved. This CDR3 contains 15 residues. Trimming removed 4 bases at V and 0 bases at J, with 13 bases between. Germline CDR1 and CDR2: SGHRS and YFSETQ. CDR3 residues: CASSPSGGLNTEAFF. CDR3 nucleotide sequence: TGCGCCAGCAGCCCCTCCGGAGGACTGAACACTGAAGCTTTCTTT. Together with reference TRBV5-1 and TRBJ1-1, the CDR3 gives the full variable domain: KAGVTQTPRYLIKTRGQQVTLSCSPISGHRSVSWYQQTPGQGLQFLFEYFSETQRNKGNFPGRFSGRQFSNSRSEMNVSTLELGDSALYLCASSPSGGLNTEAFFGQGTRLTVV.

This clone was recorded only once. The chain is built from TRBV7-2 and TRBJ1-1, with D maybe TRBD1 (5 bases). CDR3 length: 15 residues. The V end lost 3 bases, the J end lost 7 bases, and 18 bases lay between the germline ends. Germline V gene data show CDR1 as SGHTA and CDR2 as FQGNSA. CDR3 residues: CASSFFQGDGSEAFF. The CDR3 nucleotides read TGTGCCAGCAGCTTTTTTCAGGGCGATGGTAGTGAAGCTTTCTTT.

The genes are TRBV27 and TRBJ1-5; D perhaps matches TRBD1 (5 bases). Trimming left V 2 bases short and J 7 bases short, with 18 bases between. This CDR3 is built from 16 residues. In germline, CDR1 is MNHEY, CDR2 SMNVEV (reference sequence). CDR3 sequence (DNA): TGTGCCAGCAGTTTAGTCGGCGGAGGGGCAGGGCAGCCCCAGCATTTT. It is translated as CASSLVGGGAGQPQHF.

In nucleotides, the CDR3 is TGTGCCAGCAGCGTAAATAGGGGCACTGAAGCTTTCTTT. This codes for CASSVNRGTEAFF. The V call is TRBV7-2, the J call TRBJ1-1; TRBD1 is a possible D gene (5 bases). The CDR3 loop spans 13 amino acids. Germline loops: CDR1 SGHTA, CDR2 FQGNSA. The ends were cut back, 5 bases at V and 4 bases at J, with 11 bases in the middle.

Of note for this clone: Other DNA sequences in the sample encode the same CDR3. The chain employs TRBV15 and TRBJ2-5; no reliable D call. The CDR3 covers 14 residues. Per the germline V gene, CDR1 is LNHNV and CDR2 is YYDKDF (reference sequence). V was trimmed by 0 bases and J by 0 bases, leaving 5 bases between them. The CDR3 DNA reads as TGTGCCACCAGCAGAGATCCTAACCAAGAGACCCAGTACTTC. It translates to CATSRDPNQETQYF.